A single sample gave rise to the 29 T cell receptor beta chains below, sequenced in a study of blood T cell repertoires in COVID-19. Libraries were prepared by immunoSEQ multiplex PCR; TCRdb keeps only in-frame clonotypes and omits some of them. This table has around 130,000 clones, around 80% appearing once. Sequencing input: peripheral blood. The receptors derive from an older woman with acute or convalescent COVID-19.

This clone was seen only a few times. The chain is built from TRBV7-9 and TRBJ2-3; 8 bases are shared with TRBD1. The CDR3 sequence is 15 residues long. Germline CDR1 and CDR2: SEHNR and FQNEAQ (reference sequence). With V trimmed by 5 bases and J by 2 bases, 6 bases remained unmatched. The CDR3 spells CASSPGTGDTDTQYF. The CDR3, as DNA: TGTGCCAGCAGCCCCGGGACAGGAGACACAGATACGCAGTATTTT.

Turning to this clone: Because the CDR3 is missing its conserved closing phenylalanine or tryptophan, this is likely a read error. Because the CDR3's place on the DNA is in doubt, the DNA is left out and the CDR3 is given as listed by TCRdb. The chain employs TRBV6-1 and TRBJ2-4; the table calls TRBD2, which could not be checked here. Counting both end residues, the CDR3 totals 14 amino acids. Germline CDR1 and CDR2: MNHNS and SASEGT. The CDR3: CASSEAPGVAGLLV.

This chain uses TRBV6-5 with TRBJ1-4; 7 positions match TRBD1. CDR1 is MNHEY and CDR2 is SVGAGI in the germline V gene. The CDR3 runs to 15 residues. With V trimmed by 6 bases and J by 11 bases, 15 bases remained unmatched. CDR3 coding DNA: TGTGCCAGCAGGCCACTCCGGGACAGCCTCCGGAAACTGTTTTTT. Amino acid sequence: CASRPLRDSLRKLFF.

V is TRBV5-6 and J is TRBJ1-1; D is uncertain. V dropped 0 bases and J dropped 0 bases, with 12 bases sitting between them. Per the germline V gene, CDR1 is SGHDT and CDR2 is YYEEEE. The CDR3 spans 16 residues. CDR3 DNA sequence: TGTGCCAGCAGCTTGGAATTTATCGGGGTGAACACTGAAGCTTTCTTT. The encoded protein is CASSLEFIGVNTEAFF. The full variable domain, completed using reference TRBV5-6 and TRBJ1-1, is DAGVTQSPTHLIKTRGQQVTLRCSPKSGHDTVSWYQQALGQGPQFIFQYYEEEERQRGNFPDRFSGHQFPNYSSELNVNALLLGDSALYLCASSLEFIGVNTEAFFGQGTRLTVV.

This sequence joins TRBV7-9 and TRBJ1-2; 7 positions match TRBD1. Germline values: CDR1 SEHNR, CDR2 FQNEAQ (reference sequence). V lost 3 bases, J lost 8 bases, and 6 bases stayed unmatched. The CDR3 consists of 13 residues. This CDR3 reads CASSFDRARGYTF. The CDR3 coding sequence is TGTGCCAGCAGCTTCGACAGGGCGCGGGGCTACACCTTC.

The rearrangement joins TRBV10-3 to TRBJ1-2; D unclear. The length of the CDR3 is 14 residues. Germline lookup yields CDR1 ENHRY and CDR2 SYGVKD. Trimming cost V 3 bases and J 7 bases, with 15 bases left between them. The CDR3 coding sequence is TGTGCCATCAGTGATCGCGTAGGAGACCCTGGCTACACCTTC. Translated: CAISDRVGDPGYTF.

Here the CDR3 DNA reads TGTGCTAGTGGTTCCGGACAGGGGGCTAACTATGGCTACACCTTC. Its protein is CASGSGQGANYGYTF. This sequence joins TRBV12-5 and TRBJ1-2; 10 bases align to TRBD1. Germline lookup yields CDR1 LGHNT and CDR2 FRNRAP. V gave up 4 bases and J gave up 0 bases; unmatched junction bases: 2. This CDR3 is 15 amino acids long.

The chain is built from TRBV12-3 or TRBV12-4 and TRBJ1-1; D is perhaps TRBD1 (6 bases). V lost 6 bases and J lost 3, with 11 bases in between. The CDR3 covers 13 residues. The DNA of the CDR3 is TGTGCCAGCAGAGGAGGGGGGGACACTGAAGCTTTCTTT. Its protein product is CASRGGGDTEAFF.

V is TRBV7-8 and J is TRBJ1-5; 11 bases match TRBD1. The junction had 4 bases not matched to a gene; V was cut back by 2 bases and J by 1 base. In germline, CDR1 is SGHVS, CDR2 FQNEAQ. The CDR3 length is 17 residues. CDR3 nucleotide sequence: TGTGCCAGCAGCTTAAGGACAGGGGGCAGAAGCAATCAGCCCCAGCATTTT. This codes for CASSLRTGGRSNQPQHF.

This clone was seen a few times. CDR3 protein: CASSISVTNTEAFF. The CDR3 DNA is TGTGCCAGTAGTATCTCGGTCACGAACACTGAAGCTTTCTTT. The chain links TRBV19 to TRBJ1-1; no clear D. Germline values: CDR1 LNHDA, CDR2 SQIVND (reference sequence). Trimming left V 3 bases short and J 1 base short, with 9 bases between. The CDR3 loop spans 14 amino acids.

The chain couples TRBV15 to TRBJ1-2, with D hard to call. This CDR3 contains 12 residues. Germline V gene data show CDR1 as LNHNV and CDR2 as YYDKDF (reference sequence). Trimming took off 9 bases at V and 7 bases at J, with 15 bases between the two ends. CDR3 amino acids: CATRERLGGYTF. The CDR3 nucleotides read TGTGCCACAAGGGAGCGTCTCGGTGGCTACACCTTC. Full variable domain (outside the CDR3, taken from reference TRBV15 and TRBJ1-2): DAMVIQNPRYQVTQFGKPVTLSCSQTLNHNVMYWYQQKSSQAPKLLFHYYDKDFNNEADTPDNFQSRRPNTSFCFLDIRSPGLGDTAMYLCATRERLGGYTFGSGTRLTVV.

This clone was counted only a few times. The CDR3: CASSLSTEAGTEAFF. The CDR3 DNA reads TGTGCCAGCAGCCTCTCGACGGAGGCCGGCACTGAAGCTTTCTTT. The chain joins TRBV11-1 to TRBJ1-1, with D hard to call. The CDR3 runs to 15 residues. V was clipped by 5 bases and J by 4 bases, with 17 bases between them. From germline, CDR1 is SGHAT and CDR2 FQDESV (reference sequence).

J is TRBJ2-5 and V is TRBV11-2; 13 bases align to TRBD2. The CDR3 length is 18 residues. Germline V CDR1 and CDR2: SGHAT, FQNNGV. J gave up 6 bases and V 5 bases, and 15 bases lay outside the gene matches. The CDR3 coding sequence is TGTGCCAGCAGCCCACCGATTCGGGGACTAGCGGGGATGAAGACCCAGTACTTC. Amino acid sequence: CASSPPIRGLAGMKTQYF.

The chain is built from TRBV2 and TRBJ2-3; the D is unclear. The CDR3 totals 14 residues. Germline-derived CDR1 and CDR2 are SNHLY and FYNNEI. Between the trimmed V and J ends, which lost 3 bases and 4 bases, there was a span of 11 bases. The CDR3 region is CASSEIWPSDTQYF. CDR3 coding DNA: TGTGCCAGCAGTGAGATTTGGCCATCAGATACGCAGTATTTT. Using reference TRBV2 and TRBJ2-3 for the parts outside the CDR3, the full variable domain is EPEVTQTPSHQVTQMGQEVILRCVPISNHLYFYWYRQILGQKVEFLVSFYNNEISEKSEIFDDQFSVERPDGSNFTLKIRSTKLEDSAMYFCASSEIWPSDTQYFGPGTRLTVL.

V is TRBV4-2 and J is TRBJ2-1, with 11 bases lining up with TRBD2. V shed 4 bases, J shed 7 bases, and the junction held 12 bases outside the gene matches. The CDR3 sequence is 17 residues long. Germline-derived CDR1 and CDR2 are LGHNA and YNFKEQ. The CDR3 DNA reads as TGTGCCAGCAGCCTTCTTTATAGCGGGGGGGCTAAAAATGAGCAGTTCTTC. This codes for CASSLLYSGGAKNEQFF.

The chain employs TRBV28 and TRBJ1-1; no firm D call. Germline V gives CDR1 MDHEN, CDR2 SYDVKM. The CDR3 extends over 12 amino acids. V dropped 6 bases and J dropped 6 bases, with 11 bases sitting between them. CDR3 protein: CASSLTRAEAFF. For the CDR3, the DNA is TGTGCCAGCAGCCTGACTCGCGCTGAAGCTTTCTTT.

The genes are TRBV5-1 and TRBJ1-2; 7 positions match TRBD1. CDR3 length: 14 amino acids. The germline gives CDR1 SGHRS, CDR2 YFSETQ. Trimming took 4 bases from V and 1 from J; bases not matched to a gene: 4. In nucleotides, the CDR3 is TGCGCCAGCAGCCCTGGGGACAGTAACTATGGCTACACCTTC. Residues: CASSPGDSNYGYTF. Drawing the rest from reference TRBV5-1 and TRBJ1-2, the complete variable domain is KAGVTQTPRYLIKTRGQQVTLSCSPISGHRSVSWYQQTPGQGLQFLFEYFSETQRNKGNFPGRFSGRQFSNSRSEMNVSTLELGDSALYLCASSPGDSNYGYTFGSGTRLTVV.

This chain links TRBV6-5 with TRBJ1-5; D is unresolved. Between the trimmed V and J ends, which lost 7 bases and 4 bases, there was a span of 11 bases. Germline CDR1 reads MNHEY; CDR2 reads SVGAGI. The CDR3 totals 13 residues. In DNA, the CDR3 is TGTGCCAGCAATCGGGAGCGAAATCAGCCCCAGCATTTT. Translated, it gives CASNRERNQPQHF.

The table lists this clone with a count of one. The chain uses TRBV30 and TRBJ1-1; no definite D call. The CDR3 runs to 12 residues. Germline CDR1 is GTSNPN and CDR2 is SVGIG (reference sequence). V was clipped by 4 bases and J by 4 bases, with 10 bases between them. The CDR3 DNA reads TGTGCCTGGACCAATCAGGCCACTGAAGCTTTCTTT. It encodes CAWTNQATEAFF.

The chain links TRBV6-2 or TRBV6-3 to TRBJ1-5, with D hard to call. CDR1 and CDR2 (germline): MNHEY, SVGEGT. V lost 2 bases and J 0 bases, leaving 20 bases between the germline ends. The CDR3 is 19 amino acids. The CDR3 nucleotides are TGTGCCAGCAGTTACCCAAGAACCTCGCGGACTCATAGCAATCAGCCCCAGCATTTT. Encoded protein: CASSYPRTSRTHSNQPQHF.

The table lists this clone with a count of one. The chain recombines TRBV5-1 with TRBJ1-4, with D perhaps TRBD1 (6 bases). CDR1 and CDR2 from the germline V gene are SGHRS and YFSETQ. V was trimmed by 0 bases and J by 4 bases, leaving 16 bases between them. The CDR3 loop spans 17 amino acids. CDR3 nucleotides: TGCGCCAGCAGCTTGGGGATCTTGGGGGCCAATAATGAAAAACTGTTTTTT. This codes for CASSLGILGANNEKLFF.

V gene TRBV28 combines with J gene TRBJ1-2, with D uncertain. This CDR3 has 11 amino acids. In germline, CDR1 is MDHEN, CDR2 SYDVKM. V was pared by 8 bases and J by 8 bases, with 12 bases between. The CDR3 bases are TGTGCCAGCGAGAGGGCGCGGGGCTACACCTTC. Translation gives CASERARGYTF.

This rearrangement joins TRBV4-1 to TRBJ2-7; D unresolved. Germline V gene lookup returns CDR1 MGHRA and CDR2 YSYEKL. Trimming stripped 0 bases from V and 6 bases from J, with 15 bases between. The CDR3 covers 15 residues. Written as DNA, the CDR3 is TGCGCCAGCAGCCAAGATCCTAGTAGCTGGGTCGAGCAGTACTTC. It specifies CASSQDPSSWVEQYF.

V gene TRBV4-1 combines with J gene TRBJ2-2, with 8 bases aligning to TRBD2. After removal of 4 bases from V and 4 bases from J, the junction contained 11 bases not matched to a gene. Germline values: CDR1 MGHRA, CDR2 YSYEKL. The CDR3 extends over 17 amino acids. The chain's CDR3 is CASSRSASGGSTGELFF. The DNA of the CDR3 is TGCGCCAGCAGCCGGTCTGCGAGCGGGGGCAGCACCGGGGAGCTGTTTTTT.

The chain links TRBV18 to TRBJ2-1; no reliable D call. The CDR3 consists of 14 residues. V was trimmed by 1 base and J by 8 bases, leaving 12 bases between them. The germline V gene encodes CDR1 KGHSH and CDR2 LQKENI. The CDR3 sequence: CASSPLNIRDEQFF. The CDR3 DNA reads as TGTGCCAGCTCACCACTAAATATCCGGGATGAGCAGTTCTTC.

The chain recombines TRBV5-1 with TRBJ1-6, with unresolved D. This CDR3 contains 13 residues. Trimming shortened V by 5 bases and J by 4 bases, and 7 bases separated the two germline ends. The germline CDR1 and CDR2 sequences are SGHRS and YFSETQ. CDR3 loop: CASSLAYNSPLHF. The CDR3 DNA follows: TGCGCCAGCAGTCTAGCTTATAATTCACCCCTCCACTTT.

This chain links TRBV9 with TRBJ1-1; tentatively, D is TRBD1 (5 bases). V was cut by 2 bases and J by 0 bases, with 17 bases left in between. This CDR3 has 17 residues. From germline, CDR1 is SGDLS and CDR2 YYNGEE. The CDR3 nucleotides read TGTGCCAGCAGCGTTGGGGCGAACCCCCATATGAACACTGAAGCTTTCTTT. Translating it yields CASSVGANPHMNTEAFF.

This clone has a single count. The V and J genes are TRBV6-4 and TRBJ1-6; the D is unclear. The germline V and J ends were trimmed by 7 bases and 14 bases, with 15 bases remaining between them. Germline lookup yields CDR1 MRHNA and CDR2 SNTAGT. CDR3 length: 12 amino acids. CDR3 DNA sequence: TGTGCCAGCACCCGAGCCCTCAAGACCCTCCACTTT. Translating gives CASTRALKTLHF.

Written as DNA, the CDR3 is TGTGCCAGCAGCCCCCAGGCGGATACGCAGTATTTT. This translates into CASSPQADTQYF. This chain joins TRBV7-9 and TRBJ2-3; D is unresolved. Germline V gives CDR1 SEHNR, CDR2 FQNEAQ (reference sequence). V lost 5 bases and J lost 6, with 9 bases in between. This CDR3 is 12 amino acids long.